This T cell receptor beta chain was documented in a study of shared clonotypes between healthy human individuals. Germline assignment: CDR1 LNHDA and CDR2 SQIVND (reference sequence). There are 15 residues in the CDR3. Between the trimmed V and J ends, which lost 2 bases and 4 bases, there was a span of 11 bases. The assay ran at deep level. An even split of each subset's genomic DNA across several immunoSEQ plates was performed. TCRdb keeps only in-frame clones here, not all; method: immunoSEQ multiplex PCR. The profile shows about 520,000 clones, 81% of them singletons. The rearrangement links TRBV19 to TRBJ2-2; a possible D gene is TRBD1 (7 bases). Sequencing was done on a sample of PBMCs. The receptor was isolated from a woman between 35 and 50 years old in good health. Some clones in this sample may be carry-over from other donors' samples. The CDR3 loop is CASSIYRGGTGELFF. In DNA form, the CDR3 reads TGTGCCAGTAGTATATACAGGGGAGGCACCGGGGAGCTGTTTTTT.